This T cell receptor beta chain was recovered during a study of CD8 T cells in ankylosing spondylitis. For TCR beta, libraries came from quantitative 5'-RACE with molecular barcodes. Each CDR3 protein is one row after TCRdb ran MiXCR on the 5' RACE reads. The sample has about 140,000 distinct CDR3 sequences, more than 5.5% seen once; the top ten hold 9.5% to 15%. This clonotype was seen at least ten times. Its specificity is not known. Study results and limitations: Disease-linked clones displayed a CD8+ phenotype and appeared relatively rarely in peripheral blood. Ankylosing spondylitis blood appeared to carry a characteristic TCR beta motif of several highly homologous variants.

CDR3 length equals 14 residues. Germline V lookup: CDR1 ENHRY, CDR2 SYGVKD. Trimming stripped 6 bases from V and 0 bases from J, with 12 bases between. The source is a female donor with ankylosing spondylitis or in good health (not recorded which). What was sequenced was blood, either unsorted or a sorted T cell fraction (not recorded which). The chain has TRBV10-3 and TRBJ2-7; D call uncertain. The CDR3 region is CAIRETPTSYEQYF. The DNA for the CDR3 is TGTGCCATCAGGGAAACACCTACCTCCTACGAGCAGTACTTC.